This T cell receptor (beta chain) is drawn from a study of control samples from healthy donors and cancer patients. The table came from immunoSEQ multiplex PCR; TCRdb's copy has only in-frame clones and leaves some out. The sample yields over 85,000 clones, 70% to 85% seen once. The sequence was collected from a man aged 65-85 years with lung cancer. The sequenced sample was PBMCs.

CDR3 residues: CASSPGRAGAGELFF. The CDR3 nucleotides read TGCGCCAGCAGCCCCGGACGAGCGGGGGCCGGGGAGCTGTTTTTT. The chain couples TRBV4-3 to TRBJ2-2; TRBD2 agrees at 8 bases. This CDR3 contains 15 residues. V lost 4 bases to trimming and J lost 6 bases; unmatched junction nucleotides: 7. In germline, CDR1 is LGHNA, CDR2 YSLEER.